These 30 T cell receptor gamma chains were sequenced from one sample in a study of gamma-delta chains in newborns, infants, children. TCRdb ran CATT on the reads. The repertoire holds about 1,100 gamma-chain clones, with around 4% as singletons. The sequenced sample was blood. The receptors here all came from a child who was a newborn, infant or young child, either healthy, febrile or measles-vaccinated (not recorded which).

By sample fraction, this clone is large. The sample has other DNA sequences that encode this CDR3 too. The V call is TRGV9, the J call TRGJP. The CDR3 has 18 amino acids. Germline-derived CDR1 and CDR2 are GITISATS and ISYDGTV (reference sequence). The J segment lost 3 bases and the V segment lost 6 bases, leaving 11 bases of the junction unmatched. The CDR3 sequence: CALWKESSQELGKKIKVF. The CDR3 coding sequence is TGTGCCTTGTGGAAAGAATCATCGCAAGAGTTGGGCAAAAAAATCAAGGTATTT.

This clone occurred a few times. Just one base apart from a much larger clone, this may be a read error. The sample contains more than one DNA sequence encoding this CDR3. The V gene is TRGV9, the J gene TRGJP. Per the germline V gene, CDR1 is GITISATS and CDR2 is ISYDGTV (reference sequence). The CDR3 is 16 amino acids. CDR3 DNA sequence: TGTGCCTTGTGGGAGGTGAGGGAGTTGGGCAAAAAAATAAAGGTATTT. Translated: CALWEVRELGKKIKVF.

This clone is categorized as large. The sample carries other DNA sequences with the same CDR3. The chain links TRGV9 to TRGJP. The CDR3 is 16 amino acids. Trimming removed 1 base from V and 7 bases from J; junction bases left unmatched: 4. Germline values: CDR1 GITISATS, CDR2 ISYDGTV (reference sequence). Written as DNA, the CDR3 is TGTGCCTTGTGGGAGGTATCGGAGTTGGGCAAAAAAATCAAGGTATTT. The encoded protein is CALWEVSELGKKIKVF.

The CDR3: CATWDRLYYKKLF. The DNA for the CDR3 is TGTGCCACCTGGGATAGGCTGTATTATAAGAAACTCTTT. This chain links TRGV8 with TRGJ1 or TRGJ2. The V and J ends lost 0 bases and 4 bases, in that order; junction bases with no gene match: 3. Germline loops: CDR1 VENAVY, CDR2 YDSYNSRV. The CDR3 has 13 amino acids.

Of note for this clone: A far larger clone is one nucleotide away, so this likely arose from a read error. The CDR3 coding sequence is TGTGCCTTGTGGGAGGTGCAAGAGTTGGGCAAAAAAATCGAGGTATTT. It encodes CALWEVQELGKKIEVF. J is TRGJP and V is TRGV9. The CDR3 extends over 16 amino acids. Looked up from germline, CDR1 is GITISATS and CDR2 is ISYDGTV (reference sequence).

This clone is classed as large (0.1 to 1%). V is TRGV2 and J is TRGJP2. CDR3 length: 15 residues. Germline trimming cut 0 bases from V and 1 base from J; bases unmatched to any gene: 2. Germline CDR1 reads EGSNGY; CDR2 reads YDSYNSKV. CDR3 amino acids: CATWDGLSSDWIKTF. The DNA for the CDR3 is TGTGCCACCTGGGACGGGCTTAGTAGTGATTGGATCAAGACGTTT.

To note about this clone: A single base separates this from a much larger clone, so it may be a read error. The rearrangement links TRGV9 to TRGJP. The CDR3 spans 17 residues. CDR1 GITISATS and CDR2 ISYDGTV come from the germline V gene (reference sequence). CDR3 coding DNA: TGTGCCTTGTGGGAGAAAAACCAAGAGTTGGGCGAAAAAATCAAGGTATTT. Its protein is CALWEKNQELGEKIKVF.

Comments on this clone: The junction and the germline gene differ at one end; a read error may be behind it. This chain uses TRGV9 with TRGJP. Germline values: CDR1 GITISATS, CDR2 ISYDGTV (reference sequence). The CDR3 is 17 amino acids. In DNA form, the CDR3 reads TGTGCCTTGTGGGAGGTTGTTGAAGAGTTGGGCAAAAAAATCGAGGTATTT. Amino acids: CALWEVVEELGKKIEVF.

This clone is labeled as large. Other DNA sequences within the sample encode an identical CDR3. The chain has TRGV9 and TRGJP. V lost 2 bases to trimming and J lost 4 bases; unmatched junction nucleotides: 2. Germline V CDR1 and CDR2: GITISATS, ISYDGTV (reference sequence). The CDR3 runs 16 residues. This CDR3 is CALWEDQELGKKIKVF. The CDR3 DNA sequence: TGTGCCTTGTGGGAGGATCAAGAGTTGGGCAAAAAAATCAAGGTATTT.

The V gene is TRGV9, the J gene TRGJP. The CDR3 extends over 19 amino acids. The V gene end was trimmed by 0 bases and the J gene end by 6 bases; junction bases not matched to a gene: 11. The V gene's germline CDR1 is GITISATS and CDR2 ISYDGTV (reference sequence). The CDR3 DNA sequence: TGTGCCTTGTGGGAGGTGAAACTATGGCGAGAGTTGGGCAAAAAAATCAAGGTATTT. This encodes CALWEVKLWRELGKKIKVF.

This clone has a handful of counts. Possible read error: a much larger clone is one base away. Other DNA sequences in this specimen translate into the identical CDR3. The chain combines TRGV9 with TRGJP. Germline lookup yields CDR1 GITISATS and CDR2 ISYDGTV (reference sequence). This CDR3 region has 16 residues. In nucleotides, the CDR3 is TGTGCCCTGTGGGGAAACGAGGAGTTGGGCAAAAAAATCAAGGTATTT. Residues: CALWGNEELGKKIKVF.

This clone is large in the sample. J is TRGJP and V is TRGV9. The length of the CDR3 is 16 residues. Germline values: CDR1 GITISATS, CDR2 ISYDGTV (reference sequence). J was trimmed by 9 bases and V by 12 bases; bases with no gene match: 17. CDR3 sequence reads: CAVWDPEGLGKKIKVF. CDR3 DNA sequence: TGTGCCGTCTGGGATCCCGAAGGGTTGGGCAAAAAAATCAAGGTATTT.

Details on this clone: This may be a read error, as it is one base from a much larger clone. As DNA, the CDR3 is TGTGCCTTGTGGGAGACTCGGCCGGGTGGCACTGGTTGGTTCGAGATATTT. The encoded protein is CALWETRPGGTGWFEIF. This rearrangement joins TRGV9 to TRGJP1. Per the germline V gene, CDR1 is GITISATS and CDR2 is ISYDGTV (reference sequence). CDR3 size: 17 residues.

The V call is TRGV2, the J call TRGJP2. The CDR3 sequence is 14 residues long. The germline V gene has CDR1 EGSNGY and CDR2 YDSYNSKV. The ends lost 5 bases at V and 7 bases at J; junction bases unmatched: 10. CDR3 amino acids: CATWGARTDWIKTF. The CDR3 DNA is TGTGCCACCTGGGGTGCGCGGACTGATTGGATCAAGACGTTT.

In the case of this clone: With a much larger clone just one base away, this may be a read error. V and J are TRGV9 and TRGJP. Per the germline V gene, CDR1 is GITISATS and CDR2 is ISYDGTV (reference sequence). The CDR3 totals 18 residues. The CDR3 loop reads CTLWEVLSGELGKKIKVF. The DNA of the CDR3 is TGTACCTTGTGGGAGGTGCTCTCGGGAGAGTTGGGCAAAAAAATCAAGGTATTT.

This clone ranks as large (0.1 to 1%). The chain combines TRGV9 with TRGJ1 or TRGJ2. Losses at the gene ends were 0 bases for V and 8 bases for J; bases not matched to a gene: 1. CDR1 and CDR2 (germline): GITISATS, ISYDGTV (reference sequence). The CDR3 covers 11 residues. The chain's CDR3 is CALWEVNKKLF. DNA of the CDR3: TGTGCCTTGTGGGAGGTGAATAAGAAACTCTTT.

This clone is medium-sized. The J gene is TRGJ1 or TRGJ2, the V gene TRGV4. The CDR3 runs 15 residues. Looked up from germline, CDR1 is EGSTGY and CDR2 is YDSYTSSV. V lost 2 bases and J lost 4; bases outside the gene matches: 11. CDR3 sequence (DNA): TGTGCCACCTGGGATGCCCGGAATTTGTATTATAAGAAACTCTTT. Its protein is CATWDARNLYYKKLF.

This chain joins TRGV9 and TRGJP. From germline, CDR1 is GITISATS and CDR2 ISYDGTV (reference sequence). The CDR3 contains 17 residues. Germline trimming cut 3 bases from V and 7 bases from J; bases unmatched to any gene: 9. The CDR3 coding sequence is TGTGCCTTGTGGGAGTCTCCTCCGGAGTTGGGCAAAAAAATCAAGGTATTT. The encoded protein is CALWESPPELGKKIKVF.

In its sample, this clone was seen a few times. The sample holds other DNA sequences that translate to the same CDR3. The V gene is TRGV9, the J gene TRGJP. This CDR3 is 17 amino acids long. The V and J ends lost 1 base and 4 bases, in that order; junction bases with no gene match: 4. Germline V gene sequence: CDR1 GITISATS, CDR2 ISYDGTV (reference sequence). The CDR3 coding sequence is TGTGCCTTGTGGGAGGTTCCACAAGAGTTGGGCAAAAAAATCAAGGTATTT. The encoded protein is CALWEVPQELGKKIKVF.

A remark on this clone: TCRdb shows a much larger clone's protein in place of this DNA's translation, and the two differ at residue 7, likely through a read error; the protein shown is translated from the DNA. The chain joins TRGV9 to TRGJP. The CDR3 runs to 16 residues. Looked up from germline, CDR1 is GITISATS and CDR2 is ISYDGTV (reference sequence). Trimming took 3 bases from V and 11 from J; bases not matched to a gene: 10. The CDR3 region is CALWESRQVGKKIKVF. CDR3 coding DNA: TGTGCCTTGTGGGAGTCACGCCAAGTGGGCAAAAAAATCAAGGTATTT.

This clone has a handful of counts. This specimen includes other DNA sequences encoding the same CDR3. The chain is built from TRGV8 and TRGJP1. This CDR3 region has 16 residues. With 4 bases clipped from V and 0 bases from J, the junction kept 8 bases outside the gene matches. Germline V gene lookup returns CDR1 VENAVY and CDR2 YDSYNSRV. The chain's CDR3 is CATWEGGDTTGWFKIF. CDR3 nucleotides: TGTGCCACCTGGGAAGGAGGAGATACCACTGGTTGGTTCAAGATATTT.

By sample share, this clone is hyperexpanded. Other DNA variants within this sample encode the same CDR3. The V call is TRGV9, the J call TRGJP. This CDR3 is built from 16 residues. The germline V gene encodes CDR1 GITISATS and CDR2 ISYDGTV (reference sequence). V gave up 0 bases and J gave up 4 bases; unmatched junction bases: 0. The CDR3 nucleotides read TGTGCCTTGTGGGAGGTGCAAGAGTTGGGCAAAAAAATCAAGGTATTT. Residues: CALWEVQELGKKIKVF.

The chain couples TRGV9 to TRGJP. CDR1 is GITISATS, CDR2 ISYDGTV, per germline (reference sequence). Trimming at V came to 0 bases and at J to 11 bases, leaving 10 bases not matched to a gene. The CDR3 is made up of 17 amino acids. The CDR3 sequence is CALWEVPFRMGKKIKVF. Here the CDR3 DNA reads TGTGCCTTGTGGGAGGTGCCCTTCAGGATGGGCAAAAAAATCAAGGTATTT.

By frequency in the sample, this clone is medium-sized. In the same sample, other DNA sequences code for this CDR3. V usage is TRGV9 and J usage is TRGJP. Looked up from germline, CDR1 is GITISATS and CDR2 is ISYDGTV (reference sequence). The CDR3 spans 14 residues. Trimming removed 4 bases from V and 8 bases from J; junction bases left unmatched: 2. The CDR3 region is CALWEKLGKKIKVF. The CDR3 DNA reads TGTGCCTTGTGGGAAAAGTTGGGCAAAAAAATCAAGGTATTT.

This clone is categorized as medium-sized. This chain connects TRGV4 to TRGJ1 or TRGJ2. This CDR3 is 12 amino acids long. Germline V gene sequence: CDR1 EGSTGY, CDR2 YDSYTSSV. V lost 3 bases and J lost 11; bases outside the gene matches: 10. CDR3 coding DNA: TGTGCCACCTGGGATTTTTTGGTTGAGAAACTCTTT. It encodes CATWDFLVEKLF.

By frequency in the sample, this clone is medium-sized. Other nucleotide sequences in the sample specify the same CDR3. The chain carries TRGV9 and TRGJP. V gave up 3 bases and J gave up 3 bases; unmatched junction bases: 5. This CDR3 has 17 residues. Germline CDR1 and CDR2: GITISATS and ISYDGTV (reference sequence). The CDR3 reads CALWEFLQELGKKIKVF. CDR3 coding DNA: TGTGCCTTGTGGGAGTTTCTGCAAGAGTTGGGCAAAAAAATCAAGGTATTT.

This clone showed up just a few times. This may be a read error: a much more frequent sequence differs by one nucleotide. The sample has other DNA sequences that encode this CDR3 too. J is TRGJP and V is TRGV9. This CDR3 spans 16 amino acids. The germline V gene encodes CDR1 GITISATS and CDR2 ISYDGTV (reference sequence). The CDR3 DNA reads as TGTGCCTTGTGGGAGGTCGGAGAGCTGGGCAAAAAAATCAAGGTATTT. Its translation is CALWEVGELGKKIKVF.

This clone is deemed large (0.1 to 1%). The rearrangement links TRGV9 to TRGJP. This CDR3 has 15 amino acids. From germline, CDR1 is GITISATS and CDR2 ISYDGTV (reference sequence). V was clipped by 4 bases and J by 9 bases; unmatched bases: 6. CDR3 DNA: TGTGCCTTGTGGGATATGATGTTGGGCAAAAAAATCAAGGTATTT. It codes for CALWDMMLGKKIKVF.

This clone is medium-sized in the sample. The chain is built from TRGV9 and TRGJP. The CDR3 contains 15 residues. The germline V gene encodes CDR1 GITISATS and CDR2 ISYDGTV (reference sequence). Trimming took 5 bases from V and 7 from J; bases not matched to a gene: 5. CDR3 bases: TGTGCCTTGTGGGTAGAGGAGTTGGGCAAAAAAATCAAGGTATTT. This gives the protein CALWVEELGKKIKVF.

The chain employs TRGV9 and TRGJP. This CDR3 comprises 18 residues. Germline V gene sequence: CDR1 GITISATS, CDR2 ISYDGTV (reference sequence). J lost 9 bases, V lost 0 bases, and 11 bases had no gene match. In nucleotides, the CDR3 is TGTGCCTTGTGGGAGGTGCCGTCTCAAACGTTGGGCAAAAAAATCAAGGTATTT. Amino acid sequence: CALWEVPSQTLGKKIKVF.